The rows below give T cell receptor beta chains drawn from one sample of a study of blood T cell repertoires in COVID-19. The method was immunoSEQ multiplex PCR; TCRdb's version includes in-frame clones alone and lacks a portion of them. The sample contains some 76,000 clones, 82% of which appear only once. The sequenced material came from peripheral blood. Every receptor here comes from a human donor in a cohort sampled during active COVID-19. Both conserved end residues are part of each CDR3. Fields, in order: J gene, D gene, V gene, clone size, CDR3 DNA, CDR3 protein. A D gene is named only where the DNA matches it firmly. For some rows the clone size is stated as once, few or many, or as a class when expanded; others skip it.

TRBJ2-7 TRBD1 TRBV6-5 NA TGTGCCAGCAGTTACGCCAGGGACAGTAACTACGAGCAGTACTTC CASSYARDSNYEQYF
TRBJ1-4 TRBD1 TRBV13 NA TGTGCCAGCAGCGGCGGACAGGGCTCGGTTGAAAAACTGTTTTTT CASSGGQGSVEKLFF
TRBJ1-1 TRBD1 TRBV7-9 NA TGTGCCAGCAGCCTAGGGACAGTAGGGGCTGAAGCTTTCTTT CASSLGTVGAEAFF
TRBJ2-2 TRBD1 TRBV7-2 few TGTGCCAGCAGCTTAGGGGACAGGCGCACCGGGGAGCTGTTTTTT CASSLGDRRTGELFF
TRBJ1-5 TRBD1 TRBV2 NA TGTGCCAGCACGGGGGACAGGGCGGACTATAGCAATCAGCCCCAGCATTTT CASTGDRADYSNQPQHF
TRBJ2-2 TRBD2 TRBV6-5 NA TGTGCCAGCAGTTTAGCGGGGGGTTACACCGGGGAGCTGTTTTTT CASSLAGGYTGELFF
TRBJ2-2 NA TRBV21-1 few TGTGCCAGCACCGTCAGGGAGGGGATTTGGTGGACGGGGCGGGGGACCGGGGAGCTGTTTTTT CASTVREGIWWTGRGTGELFF
TRBJ2-2 NA TRBV14 NA TGTGCCAGCAGCCTAAGGCGGACCGGGGAGCTGTTTTTT CASSLRRTGELFF
TRBJ1-2 NA TRBV6-5 NA TGTGCCAGCAGGGCATGGGAGGGTTCTGGCTACACCTTC CASRAWEGSGYTF
TRBJ2-3 NA TRBV5-1 NA TGCGCCAGCAGCCCTTCGGGTGCAGATACGCAGTATTTT CASSPSGADTQYF
TRBJ2-7 TRBD2 TRBV7-9 NA TGTGCCAGCAGATCTTTAACGGGGGGGTCTCACGAGCAGTACTTC CASRSLTGGSHEQYF
TRBJ2-3 TRBD1 TRBV9 NA TGTGCCAGCAGCGTATTTTCCCCGGGACAGAACACAGATACGCAGTATTTT CASSVFSPGQNTDTQYF
TRBJ2-7 TRBD1 TRBV5-8 NA TGTGCCAGCAGCTGGGACAGGGGTCTCATCTCCTACGAGCAGTACTTC CASSWDRGLISYEQYF
TRBJ1-5 NA TRBV11-2 few TGTGCCAGCAGCTTATCGGAGAATCAGCCCCAGCATTTT CASSLSENQPQHF
TRBJ1-5 TRBD1 TRBV6-5 NA TGTGCCAGCAGTATCGGGACAGGGGATTATCAGCCCCAGCATTTT CASSIGTGDYQPQHF
TRBJ1-1 NA TRBV30 NA TGTGCCGGCTCCCGGGGGGGTAACACTGAAGCTTTCTTT CAGSRGGNTEAFF
TRBJ2-7 NA TRBV5-1 NA TGCGCCAGCAGCTTGTCAGGGCGGGAGCAGTACTTC CASSLSGREQYF
TRBJ2-7 TRBD2 TRBV5-1 NA TGCGCCAGCAGCTTGGGGGGAGCGGGAGGCTACGAGCAGTACTTC CASSLGGAGGYEQYF
TRBJ1-2 TRBD1 TRBV6-5 NA TGTGCCAGCAAACCCGGGACAGACAACTATGGCTACACCTTC CASKPGTDNYGYTF
TRBJ1-5 TRBD1 TRBV6-5 NA TGTGCCAGCAGCTGGGACAGTGACAGCAATCAGCCCCAGCATTTT CASSWDSDSNQPQHF
TRBJ2-7 TRBD1 TRBV7-9 NA TGTGCCAGCAGCTTAGCAGTCAGGGGGTACGAGCAGTACTTC CASSLAVRGYEQYF
TRBJ1-5 NA TRBV19 NA TGTGCCAGCCGCGATCAGGCGTTCCAGCCCCAGCATTTT CASRDQAFQPQHF
TRBJ1-1 NA TRBV20-1 NA TGCAGTGCTAGTGGGAGCACTGAAGCTTTCTTT CSASGSTEAFF
TRBJ2-1 TRBD1 TRBV7-3 NA TGTGCCAGCAGCAAAGACAGGGGGCACGGCAATGAGCAGTTCTTC CASSKDRGHGNEQFF
TRBJ1-2 NA TRBV19 NA TGTGCCAGTAGTTCGGCTGGGGGAGGCTATGGCTACACCTTC CASSSAGGGYGYTF
TRBJ1-6 NA TRBV2 NA TGTGCCAGCAGTCTCCGGACACCCGATAATTCACCCCTCCACTTT CASSLRTPDNSPLHF
TRBJ2-2 TRBD1 TRBV19 NA TGTGCCAGTACAATCCCAGGGGGTTACACCGGGGAGCTGTTTTTT CASTIPGGYTGELFF
TRBJ2-1 NA TRBV7-3 NA TGTGCCAGCAGCTTAACACAGTACGATGAGCAGTTCTTC CASSLTQYDEQFF
TRBJ2-7 TRBD2 TRBV19 NA TGTGCCAGTAGTGAGGGGACTAGTTTTTCGCCCGAGCAGTACTTC CASSEGTSFSPEQYF
TRBJ2-7 NA TRBV2 NA TGTGCCAGCAGTCCTGAAAGGACAGACGAGCAGTACTTC CASSPERTDEQYF
TRBJ2-1 NA TRBV6-4 many TGTGCCAGCAGTGAACTACCCTACAATGAGCAGTTCTTC CASSELPYNEQFF
TRBJ2-5 NA TRBV12-5 NA TGTGCTAGTGGTCGGGGATTGGCGGGAGAGACCCAGTACTTC CASGRGLAGETQYF
TRBJ1-1 TRBD1 TRBV3-1/TRBV3-2 NA TGTGCCAGCAGCCAGCGACAGGGTGGGGATCCTGAAGCTTTCTTT CASSQRQGGDPEAFF
TRBJ2-7 NA TRBV5-8 NA TGTGCCAGCAGCTTGCGGACAGCCTCTTCCTACGAGCAGTACTTC CASSLRTASSYEQYF
TRBJ1-2 NA TRBV20-1 once TGCAGTGCTAGAGAACTCCGCGGCTACACCTTC CSARELRGYTF
TRBJ2-3 TRBD2 TRBV4-2 NA TGTGCCAGCAGCCAACTCAGCGGGGGCCCCACAGATACGCAGTATTTT CASSQLSGGPTDTQYF
TRBJ1-4 NA TRBV5-5 NA TGTGCCAGCAGCTTGCGCGACGGGGCAACTAATGAAAAACTGTTTTTT CASSLRDGATNEKLFF
TRBJ2-1 TRBD2 TRBV3-1/TRBV3-2 NA TGTGCCAGCAGCCAATTTGCGGGGGGGCCGGGTGAGCAGTTCTTC CASSQFAGGPGEQFF
TRBJ1-5 TRBD1 TRBV5-1 NA TGCGCCAGCAGCGCCGGGACAGGGGGCACGCAGCCCCAGCATTTT CASSAGTGGTQPQHF
TRBJ1-5 NA TRBV27 NA TGTGCCAGCAGTTTTGAGAGCAATCAGCCCCAGCATTTT CASSFESNQPQHF
TRBJ1-2 TRBD1 TRBV30 once TGTGCCTGGAGTGTGGACAGGGGCCTGGGGGGCTACACCTTC CAWSVDRGLGGYTF
TRBJ2-2 NA TRBV5-5 NA TGTGCCAGCAGCTTGGGGACATATACCGGGGAGCTGTTTTTT CASSLGTYTGELFF
TRBJ2-7 TRBD1 TRBV5-4 NA TGTGCCAGCAGCTTGGAAGGACAGGGGCGGGAGCAGTACTTC CASSLEGQGREQYF
TRBJ1-1 NA TRBV10-3 few TGTGCCATCAGTCGACAGGAGAACACTGAAGCTTTCTTT CAISRQENTEAFF
TRBJ1-5 TRBD1 TRBV19 NA TGTGCCAGTAGTTCGGCAGGGGGCTGGGATCAGCCCCAGCATTTT CASSSAGGWDQPQHF
TRBJ2-1 NA TRBV24-1 NA TGTGCCACCAGCCGCACAGTGCCGGGGAAGGGCAATGAGCAGTTCTTC CATSRTVPGKGNEQFF
TRBJ1-4 NA TRBV7-6 few TGTGCCAGCAGCTTAGGCTGGGACTCAAATGAAAAACTGTTTTTT CASSLGWDSNEKLFF
TRBJ2-1 NA TRBV7-3 few TGTGCCAGCAGCCAAGGGGCTGGGTCCTACAATGAGCAGTTCTTC CASSQGAGSYNEQFF
TRBJ1-2 TRBD1 TRBV3-1/TRBV3-2 NA TGTGCCAGCAGCCGACGACAGGGCGGGTACACCTTC CASSRRQGGYTF
TRBJ2-7 NA TRBV18 few TGTGCCAGCTCTGCCGGAGCCTACGAGCAGTACTTC CASSAGAYEQYF
TRBJ1-2 TRBD1 TRBV30 NA TGTGCCTGGATGTACCGGGACAGGGGCAACTATGGCTACACCTTC CAWMYRDRGNYGYTF
TRBJ2-2 TRBD1 TRBV7-9 NA TGTGCCAGCAGCCGCAAAACAGGGGGACTCACCGGGGAGCTGTTTTTT CASSRKTGGLTGELFF
TRBJ2-7 TRBD1 TRBV10-3 NA TGTGCCATCAGTGTTTGGACAGGGGACGGCGAGCAGTACTTC CAISVWTGDGEQYF
TRBJ2-2 TRBD2 TRBV18 NA TGTGCCAGCTCCCCGGGGGGGGCGAACACCGGGGAGCTGTTTTTT CASSPGGANTGELFF
TRBJ2-2 NA TRBV7-9 few TGTGCCAGCAGCTCCCCGGGAACCGGGGAGCTGTTTTTT CASSSPGTGELFF
TRBJ2-2 TRBD2 TRBV7-6 NA TGTGCCAGCAGCTGGGGAGGGGAAAGGGAGCTGTTTTTT CASSWGGERELFF
TRBJ2-7 TRBD2 TRBV2 NA TGTGCCACCAGGGAGGGGCTTCTCTCCTACGAGCAGTACTTC CATREGLLSYEQYF